This T cell receptor beta chain was retrieved from a study of blood T cell repertoires in COVID-19. Overall study: COVID-19 samples collected from the United States, Italy and Spain covered acute and convalescent phases. Sample material is recorded as cDNA or gDNA derived from T cells, B-cell-depleted T cells, or PBMCs.

Data came from immunoSEQ multiplex PCR; TCRdb stores just in-frame clones and leaves some out. The sample contains about 150,000 clones, 70% to 80% of which appear only once. Germline CDR1 is LNHDA and CDR2 is SQIVND (reference sequence). This CDR3 is built from 15 residues. Trimming removed 7 bases from V and 3 bases from J, with 17 bases in between. Sequencing was done on a sample of PBMCs or T cells enriched from blood (not recorded which). V is TRBV19 and J is TRBJ2-3; D gene uncertain. The clonotype comes from an older woman in a cohort exposed to, infected with or recovered from COVID-19 (not recorded which). CDR3 coding DNA: TGTGCCAGTAACGATAAAACAGAGATTACAGATACGCAGTATTTT. Translating gives CASNDKTEITDTQYF.